These 21 T cell receptor beta chains share one sample of origin, sequenced in a study of T cells in Graves' hyperthyroidism and ophthalmopathy. Using RNA transcripts as the source, TCR beta CDR3 regions were amplified. TCR CDR3 regions were first amplified by RT-PCR with HTBI primers. TCRdb re-derived calls from the multiplex PCR reads in MiXCR, one entry per CDR3 protein. The sample contains roughly 300,000 distinct CDR3 sequences, less than 30% of which appear only once. Sequenced: blood. Source of these receptors: a man aged 35-49 years with Graves' hyperthyroidism that later progressed to Graves' ophthalmopathy.

This clonotype was seen at least ten times. The rearrangement joins TRBV30 to TRBJ2-7; 12 bases agree with TRBD1. CDR1 GTSNPN and CDR2 SVGIG come from the germline V gene (reference sequence). V lost 2 bases and J lost 5; bases outside the gene matches: 4. The CDR3 is 14 amino acids. For the CDR3, the DNA is TGTGCCTGGAGTAGGGACAGGGGGCAAGACGAGCAGTACTTC. Protein: CAWSRDRGQDEQYF.

This clonotype was seen at least ten times. This rearrangement joins TRBV28 to TRBJ2-5; 7 positions match TRBD2. Looked up from germline, CDR1 is MDHEN and CDR2 is SYDVKM. The V segment lost 8 bases and the J segment 5 bases; nucleotides outside the gene matches: 17. The CDR3 runs 16 residues. CDR3: CASDKAGVKRNETQYF. Here the CDR3 DNA reads TGTGCCAGCGACAAGGCGGGGGTCAAACGTAATGAGACCCAGTACTTC.

This clonotype was detected many times. The rearrangement joins TRBV5-1 to TRBJ2-7; D ambiguous. Germline V lookup: CDR1 SGHRS, CDR2 YFSETQ. This CDR3 comprises 15 residues. Trimming pared 0 bases from V and 0 bases from J, leaving 10 bases between. The DNA of the CDR3 is TGCGCCAGCAGCTTGGACACGCGAAGCTCCTACGAGCAGTACTTC. Translating gives CASSLDTRSSYEQYF.

This clonotype was detected a few times. A read error is possible here, since a much larger clone lies one base away. The genes are TRBV11-2 and TRBJ2-7, with D uncertain. The CDR3 is 13 residues long. V was trimmed by 7 bases and J by 2 bases, leaving 12 bases between them. Germline loops: CDR1 SGHAT, CDR2 FQNNGV. This chain's CDR3 is CASKGPDPYEQYF. CDR3 DNA: TGTGCCAGCAAAGGCCCAGACCCCTACGAGCAGTACTTC.

CDR3 in amino acids: CASSLKAGGPRETQYF. The CDR3 DNA reads TGCGCCAGCAGCTTGAAGGCGGGAGGGCCTCGGGAGACCCAGTACTTC. The V and J genes are TRBV5-1 and TRBJ2-5, with 9 positions matching TRBD2. V was pared by 1 base and J by 5 bases, with 9 bases of the junction left unmatched. The germline V gene has CDR1 SGHRS and CDR2 YFSETQ. This CDR3 contains 16 residues.

V is TRBV2 and J is TRBJ1-2, with 9 bases that match TRBD1. CDR3 length: 15 amino acids. With 1 base clipped from V and 10 bases from J, the junction kept 10 bases outside the gene matches. Germline assignment: CDR1 SNHLY and CDR2 FYNNEI. In DNA form, the CDR3 reads TGTGCCAGCAGTGAAGAGGGACAGGGTAGACCGTACTACACCTTC. Its protein is CASSEEGQGRPYYTF. The full variable domain, in which reference TRBV2 and TRBJ1-2 provide the parts outside the CDR3, is EPEVTQTPSHQVTQMGQEVILRCVPISNHLYFYWYRQILGQKVEFLVSFYNNEISEKSEIFDDQFSVERPDGSNFTLKIRSTKLEDSAMYFCASSEEGQGRPYYTFGSGTRLTVV.

At least ten counts were recorded for this clonotype. The chain employs TRBV28 and TRBJ1-1; D is unclear. The germline V gene has CDR1 MDHEN and CDR2 SYDVKM. This CDR3 has 12 residues. V was shortened by 2 bases and J by 3 bases, with 4 bases between the two germline ends. The CDR3 protein is CASSLDYTEAFF. The CDR3 nucleotides are TGTGCCAGCAGTTTAGACTACACTGAAGCTTTCTTT.

The table lists this clonotype with many counts. The chain's CDR3 is CASALGSTGELFF. CDR3 sequence (DNA): TGTGCCAGCGCCCTGGGGAGCACCGGGGAGCTGTTTTTT. The chain employs TRBV6-2 or TRBV6-3 and TRBJ2-2, with D tentatively TRBD2 (5 bases). Looked up from germline, CDR1 is MNHEY and CDR2 is SVGEGT. V was pared by 8 bases and J by 4 bases, with 11 bases between. The CDR3 runs to 13 residues.

The chain is built from TRBV20-1 and TRBJ2-6; 8 nucleotides align to TRBD1. CDR1 and CDR2 (germline): DFQATT, SNEGSKA (reference sequence). J gave up 2 bases and V 4 bases, and 4 bases lay outside the gene matches. The CDR3 contains 15 residues. CDR3 sequence reads: CSATKQGAGANVLTF. In nucleotides, the CDR3 is TGCAGTGCTACGAAACAGGGGGCTGGGGCCAACGTCCTGACTTTC.

This clonotype was seen repeatedly, ten times or more. This rearrangement joins TRBV2 to TRBJ1-1; no firm D call. The germline V gene has CDR1 SNHLY and CDR2 FYNNEI. With 4 bases removed from V and 0 bases from J, the gap between germline ends came to 12 bases. The CDR3 has 15 residues. The CDR3 spells CASSVVRTLNTEAFF. The CDR3 nucleotides read TGTGCCAGCAGTGTTGTTAGGACCCTGAACACTGAAGCTTTCTTT.

Many counts were recorded for this clonotype. The chain uses TRBV6-5 and TRBJ2-1, with TRBD2 identical over 8 bases. The J segment lost 1 base and the V segment lost 4 bases, leaving 3 bases of the junction unmatched. Germline lookup yields CDR1 MNHEY and CDR2 SVGAGI. The CDR3 is 15 residues long. The CDR3: CASSSIAGSYNEQFF. In DNA form, the CDR3 reads TGTGCCAGCAGTTCGATAGCGGGATCCTACAATGAGCAGTTCTTC.

This clonotype was observed many times. The chain recombines TRBV15 with TRBJ1-2; D is undetermined. CDR3 length equals 16 residues. V lost 7 bases and J lost 0, with 18 bases in between. CDR1 LNHNV and CDR2 YYDKDF come from the germline V gene (reference sequence). CDR3 nucleotide sequence: TGTGCCACCATCAAGGATCGGAAAGAAGCTAACTATGGCTACACCTTC. It is translated as CATIKDRKEANYGYTF.

This clonotype turned up a few times. V gene TRBV10-1 combines with J gene TRBJ2-3; 9 nucleotides match TRBD2. Per germline, CDR1 WNHNN and CDR2 SYGVQD (reference sequence). Losses at the gene ends were 4 bases for V and 5 bases for J; bases not matched to a gene: 7. The CDR3 runs to 15 residues. CDR3 protein: CASSGGLAGRDTQYF. The CDR3 DNA follows: TGCGCCAGCAGTGGGGGGCTAGCGGGACGAGATACGCAGTATTTT.

This clonotype has ten or more counts. This chain uses TRBV7-2 with TRBJ2-7; 8 nucleotides line up with TRBD2. CDR1 and CDR2 from the germline V gene are SGHTA and FQGNSA. The CDR3 runs 15 residues. V dropped 4 bases and J dropped 4; count of bases not matched to a gene: 9. The CDR3 spells CASSSLAGKVYEQYF. The CDR3 DNA reads TGTGCCAGCAGCTCATTAGCGGGGAAAGTATACGAGCAGTACTTC.

Many counts were recorded for this clonotype. The chain employs TRBV6-2 or TRBV6-3 and TRBJ2-7; 9 bases line up with TRBD2. Germline V CDR1 and CDR2: MNHEY, SVGEGT. This CDR3 spans 19 amino acids. The junction had 20 bases not matched to a gene; V was cut back by 4 bases and J by 4 bases. The CDR3, as DNA: TGTGCCAGCAGTTCTCGAACTGCCATAGCGGGAGAATCGCTTTACGAGCAGTACTTC. As protein: CASSSRTAIAGESLYEQYF.

This chain connects TRBV6-4 to TRBJ2-5; TRBD2 matches 8 bases. The trim removed 5 bases at V and 1 base at J, leaving 3 bases unmatched. There are 14 residues in the CDR3. The germline V gene has CDR1 MRHNA and CDR2 SNTAGT. The CDR3 nucleotides are TGTGCCAGCAGTTACACTAGCGGCCAAGAGACCCAGTACTTC. This translates into CASSYTSGQETQYF.

Many counts were recorded for this clonotype. The rearrangement joins TRBV28 to TRBJ2-5; no firm D call. Trimming removed 3 bases from V and 0 bases from J, with 17 bases in between. Germline-derived CDR1 and CDR2 are MDHEN and SYDVKM. The CDR3 covers 17 residues. CDR3 bases: TGTGCCAGCAGTTTTCCAGAACAGCGAAAATACCAAGAGACCCAGTACTTC. It yields the protein CASSFPEQRKYQETQYF.

This clonotype showed up just a few times. Here the CDR3 DNA reads TGTGCCAGCTCACCACCGAGGACATCGCTCGAGCAGTACTTC. Its protein product is CASSPPRTSLEQYF. J is TRBJ2-7 and V is TRBV18, with a weak D call TRBD1 (5 bases). Per the germline V gene, CDR1 is KGHSH and CDR2 is LQKENI. V was cut by 0 bases and J by 6 bases, with 12 bases left in between. The CDR3 is made up of 14 amino acids.

This clonotype has a count of ten or more. This chain links TRBV6-1 with TRBJ1-1, with a tentative D call TRBD1 (5 bases). V was clipped by 6 bases and J by 4 bases, with 12 bases between them. Germline values: CDR1 MNHNS, CDR2 SASEGT. The CDR3 contains 13 residues. CDR3 in DNA: TGTGCCAGCAGCCTTTGGAGGGGCACTGAAGCTTTCTTT. This sequence encodes CASSLWRGTEAFF.

Many counts were recorded for this clonotype. The rearrangement links TRBV19 to TRBJ1-1; no reliable D call. The V end lost 6 bases, the J end lost 4 bases, and 12 bases lay between the germline ends. Germline V lookup: CDR1 LNHDA, CDR2 SQIVND (reference sequence). The CDR3 has 13 amino acids. The CDR3 bases are TGTGCCAGTAGCCGGGGTCTGGGCACTGAAGCTTTCTTT. This sequence encodes CASSRGLGTEAFF.

V gene TRBV20-1 combines with J gene TRBJ1-2, with D unresolved. The V gene lost 3 bases and the J gene lost 1 base, with 12 bases spanning the gap. Germline CDR1 and CDR2: DFQATT and SNEGSKA (reference sequence). The CDR3 totals 14 residues. The CDR3 spells CSASGQADNYGYTF. Here the CDR3 DNA reads TGCAGTGCTAGTGGTCAGGCGGATAACTATGGCTACACCTTC.